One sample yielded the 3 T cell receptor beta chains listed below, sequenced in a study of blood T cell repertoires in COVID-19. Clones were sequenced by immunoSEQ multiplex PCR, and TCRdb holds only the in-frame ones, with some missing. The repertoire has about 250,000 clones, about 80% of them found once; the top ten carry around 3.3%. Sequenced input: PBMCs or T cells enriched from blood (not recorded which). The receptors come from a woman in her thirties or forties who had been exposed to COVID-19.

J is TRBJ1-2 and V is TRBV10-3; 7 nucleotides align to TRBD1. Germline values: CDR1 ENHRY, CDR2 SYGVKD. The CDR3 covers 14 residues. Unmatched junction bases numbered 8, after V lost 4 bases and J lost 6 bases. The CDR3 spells CAISGSQGENGYTF. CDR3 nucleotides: TGTGCCATCAGTGGGTCTCAGGGGGAAAATGGCTACACCTTC.

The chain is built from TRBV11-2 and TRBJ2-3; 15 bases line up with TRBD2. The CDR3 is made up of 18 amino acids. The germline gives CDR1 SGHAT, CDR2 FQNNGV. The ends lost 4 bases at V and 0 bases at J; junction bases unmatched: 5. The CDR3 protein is CASSSWTSGGDSTDTQYF. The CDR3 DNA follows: TGTGCCAGCAGCTCATGGACTAGCGGGGGGGATAGCACAGATACGCAGTATTTT.

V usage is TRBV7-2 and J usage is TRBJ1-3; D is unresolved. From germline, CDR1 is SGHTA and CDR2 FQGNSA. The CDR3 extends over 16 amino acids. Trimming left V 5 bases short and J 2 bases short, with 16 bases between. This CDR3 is CASSPQSWRAGNTIYF. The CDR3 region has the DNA TGTGCCAGCAGCCCTCAAAGTTGGAGGGCTGGAAACACCATATATTTT.